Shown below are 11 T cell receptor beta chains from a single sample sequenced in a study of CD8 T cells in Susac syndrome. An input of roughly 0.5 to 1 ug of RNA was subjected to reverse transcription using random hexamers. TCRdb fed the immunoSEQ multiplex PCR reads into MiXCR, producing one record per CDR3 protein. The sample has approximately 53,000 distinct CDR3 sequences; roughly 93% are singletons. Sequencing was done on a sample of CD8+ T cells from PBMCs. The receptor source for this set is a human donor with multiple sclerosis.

The CDR3 DNA is TGTGCCAGCAGTTCTGGGACATCTTCGAACACTGAAGCTTTCTTT. Its translation is CASSSGTSSNTEAFF. V is TRBV6-5 and J is TRBJ1-1, with D perhaps matching TRBD1 (6 bases). From germline, CDR1 is MNHEY and CDR2 SVGAGI. The CDR3 runs 15 residues. Trimming took off 4 bases at V and 1 base at J, with 13 bases between the two ends.

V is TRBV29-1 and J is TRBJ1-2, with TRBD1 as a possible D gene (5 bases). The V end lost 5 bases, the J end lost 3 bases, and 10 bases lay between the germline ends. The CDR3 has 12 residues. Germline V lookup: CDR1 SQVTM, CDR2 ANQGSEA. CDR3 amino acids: CSVNEGYYGYTF. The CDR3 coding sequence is TGCAGCGTTAATGAGGGGTACTATGGCTACACCTTC.

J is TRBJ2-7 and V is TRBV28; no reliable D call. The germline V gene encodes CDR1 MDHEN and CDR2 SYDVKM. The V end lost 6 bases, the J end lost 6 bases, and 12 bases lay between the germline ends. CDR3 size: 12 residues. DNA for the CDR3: TGTGCCAGCAGCCTCGACGGCGCCGAGCAGTACTTC. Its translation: CASSLDGAEQYF. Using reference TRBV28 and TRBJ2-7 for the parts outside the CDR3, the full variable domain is DVKVTQSSRYLVKRTGEKVFLECVQDMDHENMFWYRQDPGLGLRLIYFSYDVKMKEKGDIPEGYSVSREKKERFSLILESASTNQTSMYLCASSLDGAEQYFGPGTRLTVT.

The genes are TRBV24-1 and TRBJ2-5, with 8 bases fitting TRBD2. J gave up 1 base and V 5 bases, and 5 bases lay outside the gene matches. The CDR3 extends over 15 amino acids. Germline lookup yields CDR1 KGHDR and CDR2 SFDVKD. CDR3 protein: CATSAAGDTQETQYF. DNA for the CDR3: TGTGCCACCAGTGCAGCGGGGGATACCCAAGAGACCCAGTACTTC.

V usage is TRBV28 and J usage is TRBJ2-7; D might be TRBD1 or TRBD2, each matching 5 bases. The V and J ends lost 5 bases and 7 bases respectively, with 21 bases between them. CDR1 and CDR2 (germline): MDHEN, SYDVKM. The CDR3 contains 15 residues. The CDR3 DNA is TGTGCCAGCAGTACGGCCCCGAGGCGCGAGGGGGAGCAGTACTTC. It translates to CASSTAPRREGEQYF.

This CDR3 is CASASGGRYYEQYF. The DNA for the CDR3 is TGTGCCAGCGCCTCCGGAGGACGCTACTACGAGCAGTACTTC. The V and J genes are TRBV7-9 and TRBJ2-7, with D possibly being TRBD2 (5 bases). Germline CDR1 is SEHNR and CDR2 is FQNEAQ (reference sequence). V was shortened by 8 bases and J by 3 bases, with 17 bases between the two germline ends. The CDR3 is 14 amino acids.

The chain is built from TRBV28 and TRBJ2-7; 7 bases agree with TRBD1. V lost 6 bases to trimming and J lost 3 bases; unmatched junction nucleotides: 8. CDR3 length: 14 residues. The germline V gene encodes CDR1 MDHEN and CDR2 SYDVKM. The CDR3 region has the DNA TGTGCCAGCAGGGGCGGACAGGTATACTACGAGCAGTACTTC. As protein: CASRGGQVYYEQYF.

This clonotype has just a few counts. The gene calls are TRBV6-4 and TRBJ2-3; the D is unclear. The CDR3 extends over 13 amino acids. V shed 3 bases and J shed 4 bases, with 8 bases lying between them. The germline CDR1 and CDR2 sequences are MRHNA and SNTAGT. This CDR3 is CASSDSEADTQYF. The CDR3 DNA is TGTGCCAGCAGTGATTCGGAAGCAGATACGCAGTATTTT.

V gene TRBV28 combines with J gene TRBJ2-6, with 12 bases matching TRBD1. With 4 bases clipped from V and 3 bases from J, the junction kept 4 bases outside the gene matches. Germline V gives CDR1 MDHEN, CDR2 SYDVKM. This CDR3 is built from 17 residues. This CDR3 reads CASSYRDRGLGANVLTF. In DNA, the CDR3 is TGTGCCAGCAGTTACCGGGACAGGGGGCTTGGGGCCAACGTCCTGACTTTC.

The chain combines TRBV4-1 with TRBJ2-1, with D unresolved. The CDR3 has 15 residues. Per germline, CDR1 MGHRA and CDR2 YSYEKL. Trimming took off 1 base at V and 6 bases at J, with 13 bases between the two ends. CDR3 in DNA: TGCGCCAGCAGCCAAGTTCATCAGCCTACCAATGAGCAGTTCTTC. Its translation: CASSQVHQPTNEQFF.

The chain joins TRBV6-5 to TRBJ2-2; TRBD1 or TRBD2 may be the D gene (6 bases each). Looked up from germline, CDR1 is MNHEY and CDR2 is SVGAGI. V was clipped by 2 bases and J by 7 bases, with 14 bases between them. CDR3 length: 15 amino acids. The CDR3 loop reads CASSYGQLGGGELFF. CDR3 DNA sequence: TGTGCCAGCAGTTACGGACAGCTCGGGGGCGGGGAGCTGTTTTTT.